This TCR beta chain was profiled in a study of blood T cell repertoires in COVID-19. About the research overall: PBMCs, B-cell-depleted T cells, or T cells were the source of the cDNA or gDNA that made up the material.

Participants were aged about 18 to 89 years from about 25 US areas. Cohort placement rested on clinical history that participants reported themselves. Among Cohort 3 donors, those recovered had two negative PCRs, clearance, or symptom resolution. This table comes from immunoSEQ multiplex PCR, and its TCRdb copy is limited to in-frame clones, with some not included. Altogether almost 250,000 clones are present, around 86% being singletons, with the ten largest covering about 1.6%. With 4 bases removed from V and 4 bases from J, the gap between germline ends came to 14 bases. CDR1 and CDR2 from the germline V gene are SGHRS and YFSETQ. The CDR3 consists of 14 residues.

V gene TRBV5-1 combines with J gene TRBJ1-1; maybe TRBD1 (5 bases). The specimen sequenced was PBMCs or T cells enriched from blood (not recorded which). This clonotype was sampled from a woman between 50 and 59 years old who had recovered from COVID-19. DNA for the CDR3: TGCGCCAGCAGCCAGGCCGCCGGGGGCACTGAAGCTTTCTTT. Translating it yields CASSQAAGGTEAFF. Full variable domain (rest looked up from reference TRBV5-1 and TRBJ1-1): KAGVTQTPRYLIKTRGQQVTLSCSPISGHRSVSWYQQTPGQGLQFLFEYFSETQRNKGNFPGRFSGRQFSNSRSEMNVSTLELGDSALYLCASSQAAGGTEAFFGQGTRLTVV.